The next 20 T cell receptor beta chains were all read from a single sample in a study of identical twins. TCRdb redid the calling of the 5' RACE reads with MiXCR, one entry per CDR3 protein. The sample has 1.5 million to 2 million distinct CDR3 sequences; around 33% are singletons. Input material: cord blood. The receptor set was obtained from a newborn girl in good health.

V usage is TRBV12-3 or TRBV12-4 and J usage is TRBJ2-2; D possibly corresponds to TRBD2 (5 bases). With 3 bases removed from V and 3 bases from J, the gap between germline ends came to 14 bases. The CDR3 loop spans 16 amino acids. The CDR3 region is CASSFLSAADTGELFF. CDR3 coding DNA: TGTGCCAGCAGTTTTTTGTCGGCAGCGGACACCGGGGAGCTGTTTTTT.

This clonotype has ten or more counts. The rearrangement links TRBV29-1 to TRBJ2-1, with 9 bases identical to TRBD2. Germline V gives CDR1 SQVTM, CDR2 ANQGSEA. V lost 2 bases, J lost 1 base, and 6 bases stayed unmatched. This CDR3 has 16 amino acids. The chain's CDR3 is CSVEQRGALSYNEQFF. CDR3 DNA: TGCAGCGTTGAACAGCGGGGGGCCTTGTCCTACAATGAGCAGTTCTTC.

This clonotype showed up just a few times. The gene calls are TRBV20-1 and TRBJ2-7, with D tentatively TRBD2 (6 bases). The CDR3 is 19 amino acids. Germline CDR1 is DFQATT and CDR2 is SNEGSKA (reference sequence). V was shortened by 2 bases and J by 6 bases, with 32 bases between the two germline ends. The DNA for the CDR3 is TGCAGTGCTAGATCCCGACGAGACGACGGGAGTATCGTGTTCGGCGAGCAGTACTTC. Protein: CSARSRRDDGSIVFGEQYF.

This clonotype was counted between two and nine times. This chain joins TRBV27 and TRBJ2-5; the match to TRBD1 covers 9 bases. Trimming removed 3 bases from V and 11 bases from J; junction bases left unmatched: 13. The CDR3 length is 15 residues. Germline V gives CDR1 MNHEY, CDR2 SMNVEV (reference sequence). The CDR3 DNA sequence: TGTGCCAGCAGTTTTCTACCGGGACAGGGCGGAGGGCAGTACTTC. This codes for CASSFLPGQGGGQYF.

This chain uses TRBV9 with TRBJ2-2, with D possibly being TRBD2 (6 bases). CDR1 is SGDLS, CDR2 YYNGEE, per germline. Trimming shortened V by 0 bases and J by 6 bases, and 15 bases separated the two germline ends. This CDR3 is built from 16 residues. The CDR3 DNA reads as TGTGCCAGCAGCGTAGGAGGCGGGGCAACTCCCGGGGAGCTGTTTTTT. Protein product: CASSVGGGATPGELFF.

V and J are TRBV5-1 and TRBJ2-5; tentatively, D is TRBD2 (6 bases). Germline CDR1 SGHRS, CDR2 YFSETQ. V was trimmed by 4 bases and J by 11 bases, leaving 27 bases between them. CDR3 length equals 16 residues. CDR3 amino acids: CASSERRLELNNEQYF. The CDR3, as DNA: TGCGCCAGCAGCGAGAGAAGACTAGAGCTCAACAATGAGCAGTACTTC.

The V call is TRBV28, the J call TRBJ1-5, with TRBD1 matching 10 bases. This CDR3 has 18 amino acids. Germline CDR1 MDHEN, CDR2 SYDVKM. Unmatched junction bases numbered 12, after V lost 3 bases and J lost 4 bases. This chain's CDR3 is CASSLDWTGGWKNQPQHF. In nucleotides, the CDR3 is TGTGCCAGCAGTTTGGATTGGACAGGGGGTTGGAAAAATCAGCCCCAGCATTTT. The entire variable domain, with the rest obtained from reference TRBV28 and TRBJ1-5, is as follows: DVKVTQSSRYLVKRTGEKVFLECVQDMDHENMFWYRQDPGLGLRLIYFSYDVKMKEKGDIPEGYSVSREKKERFSLILESASTNQTSMYLCASSLDWTGGWKNQPQHFGDGTRLSIL.

The table lists this clonotype with a few counts. The CDR3 sequence is CASSSHGQDYGYTF. The DNA of the CDR3 is TGCGCCAGCAGCTCCCACGGACAGGACTATGGCTACACCTTC. The rearrangement links TRBV5-1 to TRBJ1-2; 7 positions agree with TRBD1. The CDR3 is 14 residues long. The V segment lost 3 bases and the J segment 3 bases; nucleotides outside the gene matches: 5. CDR1 and CDR2 from the germline V gene are SGHRS and YFSETQ.

With regard to this clonotype: Likely a read error: the CDR3 ends without its conserved phenylalanine or tryptophan. V is TRBV19 and J is TRBJ2-1; 10 nucleotides line up with TRBD2. Losses at the gene ends were 1 base for V and 7 bases for J; bases not matched to a gene: 7. The CDR3 is 16 amino acids. CDR1 and CDR2 from the germline V gene are LNHDA and SQIVND (reference sequence). The CDR3 DNA reads as TGTGCCAGTAGTATAGTAGGGACTAGCGCGGATAATGAGCAGTTCCTC. Its translation is CASSIVGTSADNEQFL.

The CDR3 is CASSVVPTLTDTQYF. The CDR3, as DNA: TGTGCCAGCAGTGTGGTCCCTACTCTCACAGATACGCAGTATTTT. The chain links TRBV2 to TRBJ2-3; no clear D. The CDR3 has 15 residues. Germline-derived CDR1 and CDR2 are SNHLY and FYNNEI. Trimming stripped 4 bases from V and 2 bases from J, with 13 bases between.

This clonotype was counted ten times or more. The chain has TRBV6-2 or TRBV6-3 and TRBJ2-1; 10 nucleotides agree with TRBD1. This CDR3 is 15 amino acids long. V gave up 4 bases and J gave up 6 bases; unmatched junction bases: 6. Looked up from germline, CDR1 is MNHEY and CDR2 is SVGEGT. The CDR3 sequence: CASSSGTGEFNEQFF. In DNA, the CDR3 is TGTGCCAGCAGTTCCGGGACAGGGGAATTCAATGAGCAGTTCTTC.

CDR3 amino acids: CASRGKGAYNEQYF. In DNA form, the CDR3 reads TGTGCCAGCAGGGGCAAGGGGGCTTACAATGAGCAGTACTTC. This sequence joins TRBV2 and TRBJ2-7; 7 positions match TRBD1. The germline gives CDR1 SNHLY, CDR2 FYNNEI. Trimming cost V 6 bases and J 7 bases; bases outside gene matches: 12. The CDR3 loop spans 14 amino acids.

V is TRBV3-1 and J is TRBJ1-2, with a tentative D call TRBD1 (5 bases). The CDR3 loop spans 15 amino acids. Trimming removed 4 bases at V and 5 bases at J, with 17 bases between. The V gene's germline CDR1 is LGHDT and CDR2 YNNKEL (reference sequence). The CDR3, as DNA: TGTGCCAGCAGCCGATCCGCGGGGGGTGCATATGGCTACACCTTC. It translates to CASSRSAGGAYGYTF.

This clonotype was counted only a few times. The V gene is TRBV7-9, the J gene TRBJ1-2; 9 positions match TRBD1. CDR3 length equals 18 residues. The V segment lost 5 bases and the J segment 6 bases; nucleotides outside the gene matches: 19. From germline, CDR1 is SEHNR and CDR2 FQNEAQ (reference sequence). Here the CDR3 reads CASSLGYRGRFIDHGYTF. The CDR3 coding sequence is TGTGCCAGCAGCCTCGGCTACAGGGGGCGATTTATTGACCATGGCTACACCTTC. Variable domain in full (rest from reference TRBV7-9 and TRBJ1-2): DTGVSQNPRHKITKRGQNVTFRCDPISEHNRLYWYRQTLGQGPEFLTYFQNEAQLEKSRLLSDRFSAERPKGSFSTLEIQRTEQGDSAMYLCASSLGYRGRFIDHGYTFGSGTRLTVV.

There are a few counts of this clonotype. The chain links TRBV5-5 to TRBJ1-1; D is unresolved. Germline CDR1 SGHKS, CDR2 YYEKEE (reference sequence). This CDR3 comprises 14 residues. V lost 3 bases and J 9 bases, leaving 18 bases between the germline ends. The CDR3 sequence is CASSSTSSWRQAFF. In DNA form, the CDR3 reads TGTGCCAGCAGCTCTACTTCAAGTTGGAGGCAAGCTTTCTTT.

The table lists this clonotype with a few counts. This chain joins TRBV20-1 and TRBJ2-3, with a possible D match to TRBD2 (6 bases). CDR1 DFQATT and CDR2 SNEGSKA come from the germline V gene (reference sequence). Trimming left V 0 bases short and J 3 bases short, with 13 bases between. The CDR3 loop spans 15 amino acids. The CDR3 here is CSARDVRRATDTQYF. In DNA, the CDR3 is TGCAGTGCTAGAGATGTCAGGAGGGCTACAGATACGCAGTATTTT.

Remarks on this clonotype: Just one base apart from a much larger clone, this may be a read error. This chain joins TRBV2 and TRBJ2-1; the D is unclear. TRBJ2-7 explains the end of the DNA better; the J call may be wrong. CDR1 SNHLY and CDR2 FYNNEI come from the germline V gene. The CDR3 is made up of 13 amino acids. The CDR3 protein is CASSGNGLNEQYF. DNA for the CDR3: TGTGCCAGCAGTGGGAACGGCCTCAATGAGCAGTACTTC.

This clonotype was observed a handful of times. The chain links TRBV7-9 to TRBJ2-1; 9 bases are shared with TRBD2. CDR3 length: 15 amino acids. Germline lookup yields CDR1 SEHNR and CDR2 FQNEAQ (reference sequence). V lost 2 bases and J lost 7; bases outside the gene matches: 6. This CDR3 reads CASSLSAGGANEQFF. The CDR3 DNA follows: TGTGCCAGCAGCTTATCGGCGGGAGGGGCGAATGAGCAGTTCTTC.

This chain connects TRBV27 to TRBJ1-5; no definite D call. The CDR3 runs 15 residues. Trimming stripped 2 bases from V and 1 base from J, with 9 bases between. Germline values: CDR1 MNHEY, CDR2 SMNVEV (reference sequence). CDR3 protein: CASSLVLGSNQPQHF. Written as DNA, the CDR3 is TGTGCCAGCAGTTTAGTGCTAGGAAGCAATCAGCCCCAGCATTTT.

This chain connects TRBV10-3 to TRBJ2-7; the match to TRBD1 covers 7 bases. The J segment lost 7 bases and the V segment lost 4 bases, leaving 10 bases of the junction unmatched. This CDR3 has 14 amino acids. Looked up from germline, CDR1 is ENHRY and CDR2 is SYGVKD. Here the CDR3 reads CAISASGTDNEQYF. CDR3 coding DNA: TGTGCCATCAGTGCCTCGGGGACAGACAATGAGCAGTACTTC.